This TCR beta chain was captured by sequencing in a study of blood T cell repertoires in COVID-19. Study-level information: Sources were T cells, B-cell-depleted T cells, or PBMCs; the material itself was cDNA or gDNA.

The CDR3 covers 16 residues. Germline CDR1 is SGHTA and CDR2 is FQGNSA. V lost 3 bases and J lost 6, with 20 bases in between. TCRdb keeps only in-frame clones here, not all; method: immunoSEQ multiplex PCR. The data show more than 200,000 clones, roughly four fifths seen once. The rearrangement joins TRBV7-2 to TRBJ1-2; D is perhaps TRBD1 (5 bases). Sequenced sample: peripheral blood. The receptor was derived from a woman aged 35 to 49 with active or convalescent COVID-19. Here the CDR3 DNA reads TGTGCCAGCAGCTTTAGGCCCGCGAAGGGGAACGATGGCTACACCTTC. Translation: CASSFRPAKGNDGYTF.